This entry lists 12 T cell receptor beta chains sequenced from one sample in a study of cytomegalovirus exposure and HLA in healthy donors. A multiplex PCR was run with 60 Vbeta primers and 13 Jbeta primers. TCRdb's copy holds only in-frame clones and misses some; the assay was immunoSEQ multiplex PCR. The sample comprises about 220,000 clones, 70% to 80% of which are singletons, and 1.5% to 2% rests with the top ten. The sample consisted of PBMCs. The origin of the receptors is a woman in her thirties in good health and CMV-seronegative.

Written as DNA, the CDR3 is TGTGCCAGTAGTGTTGGACAGGGGAACACTGAAGCTTTCTTT. It translates to CASSVGQGNTEAFF. The chain combines TRBV19 with TRBJ1-1, with 8 positions matching TRBD1. Germline CDR1 and CDR2: LNHDA and SQIVND (reference sequence). The trim removed 5 bases at V and 1 base at J, leaving 3 bases unmatched. The CDR3 extends over 14 amino acids.

The V and J genes are TRBV9 and TRBJ2-6, with TRBD1 matching over 9 bases. CDR3 length equals 17 residues. Germline CDR1 reads SGDLS; CDR2 reads YYNGEE. The junction had 6 bases not matched to a gene; V was cut back by 4 bases and J by 1 base. CDR3 coding DNA: TGTGCCAGCAGCTCCACAGGGGGCGGGTCTGGGGCCAACGTCCTGACTTTC. This encodes CASSSTGGGSGANVLTF.

This sequence joins TRBV19 and TRBJ1-6; maybe TRBD1 (6 bases). With 0 bases removed from V and 11 bases from J, the gap between germline ends came to 14 bases. Germline CDR1 reads LNHDA; CDR2 reads SQIVND (reference sequence). The CDR3 is 15 amino acids. DNA of the CDR3: TGTGCCAGTAGTATAGATGGTTCTGAGGGGGCACCCCTCCACTTT. Its protein product is CASSIDGSEGAPLHF.

The V call is TRBV5-4, the J call TRBJ2-1; 7 bases fit TRBD2. Germline V CDR1 and CDR2: SGHNT, YYREEE (reference sequence). J gave up 6 bases and V 4 bases, and 10 bases lay outside the gene matches. The CDR3 length is 15 residues. CDR3 protein: CASSPAGWECNEQFF. CDR3 nucleotide sequence: TGTGCCAGCAGCCCAGCGGGGTGGGAATGCAATGAGCAGTTCTTC.

This sequence joins TRBV7-2 and TRBJ1-3, with 10 bases that match TRBD1. V lost 5 bases, J lost 2 bases, and 9 bases stayed unmatched. The CDR3 has 17 residues. Germline lookup yields CDR1 SGHTA and CDR2 FQGNSA. This chain's CDR3 is CASSPQIGTGAGNTIYF. CDR3 nucleotide sequence: TGTGCCAGCAGCCCCCAAATAGGGACAGGGGCTGGAAACACCATATATTTT.

This sequence joins TRBV19 and TRBJ2-5; D is possibly TRBD1 (5 bases). V was shortened by 5 bases and J by 3 bases, with 13 bases between the two germline ends. This CDR3 region has 14 residues. CDR1 is LNHDA, CDR2 SQIVND, per germline (reference sequence). The CDR3 reads CASSWGSGEETQYF. CDR3 coding DNA: TGTGCCAGTAGTTGGGGCAGTGGAGAAGAGACCCAGTACTTC.

The chain has TRBV6-4 and TRBJ2-1; 8 bases fit TRBD1. V dropped 0 bases and J dropped 9; count of bases not matched to a gene: 10. This CDR3 is built from 16 residues. Germline CDR1 reads MRHNA; CDR2 reads SNTAGT. CDR3 in amino acids: CASSDSQGAGRGEQFF. CDR3 in DNA: TGTGCCAGCAGTGACTCGCAGGGGGCAGGGCGGGGTGAGCAGTTCTTC.

V usage is TRBV13 and J usage is TRBJ2-7; 9 bases fit TRBD1. The CDR3 has 14 amino acids. V gave up 4 bases and J gave up 3 bases; unmatched junction bases: 4. From germline, CDR1 is PRHDT and CDR2 FYEKMQ (reference sequence). The CDR3 DNA reads TGTGCCAGCAGCTCCCGGACAGGGGTCTACGAGCAGTACTTC. It is translated as CASSSRTGVYEQYF.

Only a few counts were recorded for this clone. The V and J genes are TRBV27 and TRBJ2-2; a possible D gene is TRBD2 (5 bases). Germline V gene lookup returns CDR1 MNHEY and CDR2 SMNVEV (reference sequence). CDR3 size: 15 residues. V dropped 7 bases and J dropped 6 bases, with 18 bases sitting between them. The CDR3 DNA is TGTGCCAGCACAATTTCATCGGGATTTGCCGGGGAGCTGTTTTTT. Amino acid sequence: CASTISSGFAGELFF.

J is TRBJ2-3 and V is TRBV6-6; D might be TRBD1 (6 bases). The CDR3 runs to 14 residues. Germline V gene sequence: CDR1 MNHNY, CDR2 SVGAGI (reference sequence). V was pared by 6 bases and J by 5 bases, with 15 bases between. CDR3: CASRPRQDIDTQYF. The CDR3, as DNA: TGTGCCAGCAGACCCAGACAGGATATAGATACGCAGTATTTT.

This clone was seen more than once but under ten times. V gene TRBV2 combines with J gene TRBJ1-6; D ambiguous. This CDR3 comprises 13 residues. Trimming shortened V by 3 bases and J by 9 bases, and 9 bases separated the two germline ends. Germline V gene data show CDR1 as SNHLY and CDR2 as FYNNEI. The DNA of the CDR3 is TGTGCCAGCAGTGATGCCCGGAGTTCACCCCTCCACTTT. Translation: CASSDARSSPLHF.

Concerning this clone itself: The sample carries other DNA sequences with the same CDR3. The chain is built from TRBV30 and TRBJ1-1; 7 positions match TRBD1. V gave up 2 bases and J gave up 4 bases; unmatched junction bases: 4. CDR3 length equals 13 residues. Per germline, CDR1 GTSNPN and CDR2 SVGIG (reference sequence). The CDR3 is CAWSRQGGTEAFF. CDR3 nucleotide sequence: TGTGCCTGGAGTCGACAGGGAGGCACTGAAGCTTTCTTT.